This T cell receptor beta chain was identified in a study of blood T cell repertoires in COVID-19 (dated by TCRdb to about 2020). As for the study more broadly: Samples from collaborators originated in the United States, Italy and Spain and spanned both the acute and convalescent phases of COVID-19. The material from the prospective study consisted of cDNA or gDNA derived from T cells, B-cell-depleted T cells, or PBMCs. Subjects who had been exposed to COVID-19, were actively infected with it, or had recovered from it provided the deeply sampled blood TCRbeta repertoires that made up the dataset. A freely available public database, intended as a resource for researchers studying the immune response to SARS-CoV-2, is where the repertoires were released. Samples came from the ongoing ImmuneRACE study (first 160 participants) plus 1,254 subjects from 6 global collaborators. The sample metadata nearly always contained a de-identified subject ID, COVID-19 status, age in years and sex. Where available, HLA class I and class II types were taken from metadata supplied by the sample provider and were not determined by assay-based typing. Points the paper makes about the study in general: The quantity of clinical and demographic metadata differed by source and by participant and was supplied without curation.

Each collaborating institution followed its own protocols to collect whole blood in K2EDTA tubes. For TCRbeta analysis, collaborators shipped samples as frozen whole blood, isolated PBMCs, or DNA extracted from either of those sample types. Trimming leaves V shorter by 1 base and J shorter by 2 bases, with the junction holding 11 bases beyond the gene matches. Taken from the germline V gene, the CDR1 and CDR2 loops are SGHRS and YFSETQ. The CDR3, from cysteine to phenylalanine, totals 17 residues. Only CDR3 DNA is held: 51 bases, read in frame from base 1. On this clone: The specificity of this receptor is unknown. No base quality values were provided; no much bigger clone lies one nucleotide off.

TCRbeta CDR3 regions were amplified from genomic DNA by means of the immunoSEQ Assay, a bias-controlled multiplex PCR. Under the source paper's analysis protocol: The number of nucleated cells in each sample was estimated by amplification of reference gene primers within the assay. To quantify the absolute abundance of each unique TCRbeta CDR3 rearrangement, sequence reads were collapsed and filtered. Productive Simpson clonality was computed per sample as the square root of Simpson's diversity index over productive rearrangements. The source is immuneACCESS, and TCRdb retained only in-frame sequences with V and J called. Part of the clones is not carried over; for the studies checked, unresolved V genes explain less than half of this, and the remainder is unexplained. V, J and clone size are those of that table, while D and trimming were read from the DNA. This sample holds more than 80,000 clones; around 80% were observed only once. The ten largest clones add up to 20% of the sample.

The sequenced sample consisted of peripheral blood. The TCR originated in a woman at least 80 years old with active or convalescent COVID-19. The chain uses TRBV5-1 and TRBJ1-2, and 7 junction bases match TRBD1. The DNA sequence is TGCGCCAGCAGCTTGTTTTTGTCGGGACAGAACAACTATGGCTACACCTTC. It translates to CASSLFLSGQNNYGYTF.